This T cell receptor beta chain is from a study of CD4+ T cells in melanoma. Data came from immunoSEQ multiplex PCR; TCRdb stores just in-frame clones and leaves some out. The sample lists 110,000 to 150,000 clones, over 90% occurring once. Germline CDR1 and CDR2: MNHEY and SMNVEV (reference sequence). The CDR3 extends over 15 amino acids. V lost 1 base, J lost 1 base, and 0 bases stayed unmatched. The receptor was isolated from a human donor with melanoma. V is TRBV27 and J is TRBJ2-3; 9 bases map to TRBD2. In DNA form, the CDR3 reads TGTGCCAGCAGTTTATTAGCGGGGGGCACAGATACGCAGTATTTT. The encoded protein is CASSLLAGGTDTQYF.